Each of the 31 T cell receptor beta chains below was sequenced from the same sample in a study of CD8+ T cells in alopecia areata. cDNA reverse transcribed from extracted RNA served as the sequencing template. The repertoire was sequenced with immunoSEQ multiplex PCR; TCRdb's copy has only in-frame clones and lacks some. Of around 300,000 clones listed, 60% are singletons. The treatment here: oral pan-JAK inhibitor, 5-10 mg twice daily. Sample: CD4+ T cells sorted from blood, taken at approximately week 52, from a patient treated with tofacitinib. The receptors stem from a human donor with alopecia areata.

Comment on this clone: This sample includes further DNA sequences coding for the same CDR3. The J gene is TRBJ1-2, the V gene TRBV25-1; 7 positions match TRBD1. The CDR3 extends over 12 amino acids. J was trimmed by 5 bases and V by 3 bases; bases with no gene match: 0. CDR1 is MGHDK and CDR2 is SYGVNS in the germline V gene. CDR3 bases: TGTGCCAGCAGTGAGACAGGGTATGGCTACACCTTC. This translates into CASSETGYGYTF.

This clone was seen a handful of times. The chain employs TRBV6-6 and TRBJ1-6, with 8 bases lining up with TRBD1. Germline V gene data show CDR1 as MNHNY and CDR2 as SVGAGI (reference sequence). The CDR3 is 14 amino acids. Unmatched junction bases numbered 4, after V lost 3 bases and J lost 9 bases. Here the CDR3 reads CASSYGQGFSPLHF. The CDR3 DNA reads TGTGCCAGCAGTTATGGACAGGGCTTTTCACCCCTCCACTTT.

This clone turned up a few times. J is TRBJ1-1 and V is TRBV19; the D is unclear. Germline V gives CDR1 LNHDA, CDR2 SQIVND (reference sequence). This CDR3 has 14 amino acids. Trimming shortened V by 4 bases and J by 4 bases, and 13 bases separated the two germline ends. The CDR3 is CASSTQASFTEAFF. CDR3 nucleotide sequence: TGTGCCAGTAGTACCCAGGCTTCGTTCACTGAAGCTTTCTTT.

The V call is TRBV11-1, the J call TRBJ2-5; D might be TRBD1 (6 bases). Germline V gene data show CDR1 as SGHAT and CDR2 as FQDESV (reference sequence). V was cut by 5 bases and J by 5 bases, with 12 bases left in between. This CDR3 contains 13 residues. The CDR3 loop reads CASSRDTAETQYF. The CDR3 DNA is TGTGCCAGCAGCAGGGACACTGCTGAGACCCAGTACTTC.

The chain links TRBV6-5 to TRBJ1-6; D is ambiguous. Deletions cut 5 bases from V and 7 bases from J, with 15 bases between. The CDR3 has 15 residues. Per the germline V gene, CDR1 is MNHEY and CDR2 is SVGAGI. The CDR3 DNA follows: TGTGCCAGCAGTGGTTCGGGTGTGGACAATTCACCCCTCCACTTT. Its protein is CASSGSGVDNSPLHF.

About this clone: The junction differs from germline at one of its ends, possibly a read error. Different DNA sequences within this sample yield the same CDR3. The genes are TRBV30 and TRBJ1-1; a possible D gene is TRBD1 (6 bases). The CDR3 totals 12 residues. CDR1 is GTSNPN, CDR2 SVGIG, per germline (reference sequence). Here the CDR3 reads CAWSVGGPEAFF. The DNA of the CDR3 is TGTGCCTGGAGTGTAGGGGGACCTGAGGCTTTCTTT.

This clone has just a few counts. CDR3 region: CSVEDRWRKNEQFF. For the CDR3, the DNA is TGCAGCGTTGAAGATCGGTGGCGGAAGAATGAGCAGTTCTTC. This chain links TRBV29-1 with TRBJ2-1, with unresolved D. The CDR3 length is 14 residues. From germline, CDR1 is SQVTM and CDR2 ANQGSEA. V was shortened by 0 bases and J by 7 bases, with 13 bases between the two germline ends.

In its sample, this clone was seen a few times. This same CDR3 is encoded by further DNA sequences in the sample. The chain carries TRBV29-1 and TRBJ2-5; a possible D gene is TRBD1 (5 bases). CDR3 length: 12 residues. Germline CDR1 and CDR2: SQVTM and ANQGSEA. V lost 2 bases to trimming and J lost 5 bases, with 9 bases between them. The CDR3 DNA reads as TGCAGCGTTGAAAGGGGTGGGGAGACCCAGTACTTC. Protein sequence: CSVERGGETQYF.

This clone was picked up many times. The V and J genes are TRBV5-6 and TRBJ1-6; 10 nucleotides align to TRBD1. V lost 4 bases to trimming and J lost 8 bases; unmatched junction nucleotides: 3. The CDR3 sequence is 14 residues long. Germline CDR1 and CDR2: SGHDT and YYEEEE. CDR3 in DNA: TGTGCCAGCAGCGTAGGACAGGGGGATTCACCCCTCCACTTT. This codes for CASSVGQGDSPLHF. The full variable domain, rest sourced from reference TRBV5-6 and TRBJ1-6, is DAGVTQSPTHLIKTRGQQVTLRCSPKSGHDTVSWYQQALGQGPQFIFQYYEEEERQRGNFPDRFSGHQFPNYSSELNVNALLLGDSALYLCASSVGQGDSPLHFGNGTRLTVT.

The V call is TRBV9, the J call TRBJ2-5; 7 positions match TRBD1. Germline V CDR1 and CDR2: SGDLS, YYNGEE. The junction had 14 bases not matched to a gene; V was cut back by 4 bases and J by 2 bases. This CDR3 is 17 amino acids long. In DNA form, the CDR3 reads TGTGCCAGCAGCTACGGGGTCCGGGACAGAGAGCAAGAGACCCAGTACTTC. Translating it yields CASSYGVRDREQETQYF.

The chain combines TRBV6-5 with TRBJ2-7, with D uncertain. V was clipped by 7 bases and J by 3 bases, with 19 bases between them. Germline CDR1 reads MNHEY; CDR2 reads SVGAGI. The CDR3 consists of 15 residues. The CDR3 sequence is CASKETAYAGYEQYF. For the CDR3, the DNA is TGTGCCAGCAAGGAGACCGCATATGCAGGCTACGAGCAGTACTTC.

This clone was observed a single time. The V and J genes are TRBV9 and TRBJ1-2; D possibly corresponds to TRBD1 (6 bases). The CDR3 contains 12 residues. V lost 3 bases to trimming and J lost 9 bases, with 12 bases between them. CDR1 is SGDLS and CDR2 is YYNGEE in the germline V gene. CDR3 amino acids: CASSAPGQRYTF. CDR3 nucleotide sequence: TGTGCCAGCAGCGCCCCGGGACAACGCTACACCTTC.

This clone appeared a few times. This CDR3 reads CASRVLGFF. CDR3 nucleotides: TGTGCCAGCAGGGTACTGGGGTTCTTC. This sequence joins TRBV6-6 and TRBJ2-1; D uncertain. This CDR3 contains 9 residues. The germline V gene has CDR1 MNHNY and CDR2 SVGAGI (reference sequence). The V end lost 6 bases, the J end lost 15 bases, and 9 bases lay between the germline ends.

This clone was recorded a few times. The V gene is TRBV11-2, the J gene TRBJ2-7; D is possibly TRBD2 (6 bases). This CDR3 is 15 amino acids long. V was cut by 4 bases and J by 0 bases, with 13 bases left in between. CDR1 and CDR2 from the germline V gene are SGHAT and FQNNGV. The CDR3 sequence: CASSYSGDHSYEQYF. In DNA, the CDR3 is TGTGCCAGCAGCTATAGCGGTGACCACTCCTACGAGCAGTACTTC.

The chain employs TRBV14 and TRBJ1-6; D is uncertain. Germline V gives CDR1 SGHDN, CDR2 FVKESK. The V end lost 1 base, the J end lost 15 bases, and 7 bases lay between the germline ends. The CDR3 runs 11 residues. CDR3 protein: CASSQVRRLHF. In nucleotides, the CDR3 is TGTGCCAGCAGCCAAGTCCGACGCCTCCACTTT.

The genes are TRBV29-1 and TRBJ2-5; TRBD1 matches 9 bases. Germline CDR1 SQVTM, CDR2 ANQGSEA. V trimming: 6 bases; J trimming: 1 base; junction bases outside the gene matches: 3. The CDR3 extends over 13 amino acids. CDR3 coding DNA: TGCAGCGTCCGGACAGGGGCCCAAGAGACCCAGTACTTC. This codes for CSVRTGAQETQYF.

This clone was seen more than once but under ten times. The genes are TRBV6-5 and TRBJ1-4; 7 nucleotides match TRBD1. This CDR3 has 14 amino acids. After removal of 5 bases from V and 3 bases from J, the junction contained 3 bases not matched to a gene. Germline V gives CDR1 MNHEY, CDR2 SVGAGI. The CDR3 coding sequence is TGTGCCAGCAGTAGAGGGACAGCTAATGAAAAACTGTTTTTT. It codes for CASSRGTANEKLFF.

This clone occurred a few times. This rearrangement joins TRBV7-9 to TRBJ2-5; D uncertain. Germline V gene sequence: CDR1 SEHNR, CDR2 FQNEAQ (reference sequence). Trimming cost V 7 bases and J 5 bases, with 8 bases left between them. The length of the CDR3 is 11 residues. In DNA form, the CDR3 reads TGTGCCAGCACCCCCTCGGAGACCCAGTACTTC. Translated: CASTPSETQYF.

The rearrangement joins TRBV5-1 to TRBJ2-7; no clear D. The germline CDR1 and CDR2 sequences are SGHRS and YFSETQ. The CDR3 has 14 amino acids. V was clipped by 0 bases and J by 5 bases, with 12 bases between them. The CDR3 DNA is TGCGCCAGCAGCTTGGAACTGCTGGTCCACGAGCAGTACTTC. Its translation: CASSLELLVHEQYF.

The CDR3 bases are TGCGCCAGCTTTCTATCGACGGGGAACACTGAAGCTTTCTTT. Translated: CASFLSTGNTEAFF. The rearrangement links TRBV5-1 to TRBJ1-1; D gene ambiguous. Germline assignment: CDR1 SGHRS and CDR2 YFSETQ. CDR3 length equals 14 residues. Deletions cut 7 bases from V and 1 base from J, with 14 bases between.

The CDR3 reads CAWGANRGPYEQYF. The CDR3 nucleotides are TGTGCCTGGGGGGCCAACAGGGGACCCTACGAGCAGTACTTC. The V call is TRBV30, the J call TRBJ2-7, with 7 bases matching TRBD1. Losses at the gene ends were 5 bases for V and 2 bases for J; bases not matched to a gene: 9. Germline V gene sequence: CDR1 GTSNPN, CDR2 SVGIG (reference sequence). The CDR3 loop spans 14 amino acids. Filled out from reference TRBV30 and TRBJ2-7, the complete variable domain reads SQTIHQWPATLVQPVGSPLSLECTVEGTSNPNLYWYRQAAGRGLQLLFYSVGIGQISSEVPQNLSASRPQDRQFILSSKKLLLSDSGFYLCAWGANRGPYEQYFGPGTRLTVT.

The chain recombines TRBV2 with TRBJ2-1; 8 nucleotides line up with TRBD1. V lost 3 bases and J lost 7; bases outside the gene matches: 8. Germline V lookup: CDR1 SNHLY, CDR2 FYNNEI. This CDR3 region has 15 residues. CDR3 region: CASSDFGRGLNEQFF. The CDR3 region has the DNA TGTGCCAGCAGTGATTTCGGCAGGGGGCTAAATGAGCAGTTCTTC.

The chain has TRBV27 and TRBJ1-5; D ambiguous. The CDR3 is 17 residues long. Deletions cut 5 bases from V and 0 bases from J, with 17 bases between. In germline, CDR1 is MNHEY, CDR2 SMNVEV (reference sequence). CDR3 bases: TGTGCCAGCAGTCACCTTACCGCCGCGGGTAGCAATCAGCCCCAGCATTTT. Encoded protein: CASSHLTAAGSNQPQHF.

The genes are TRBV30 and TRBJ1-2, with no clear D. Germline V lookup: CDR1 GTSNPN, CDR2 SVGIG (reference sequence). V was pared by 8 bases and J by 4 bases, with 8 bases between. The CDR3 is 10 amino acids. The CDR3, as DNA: TGTGCCCTGGGCCCCTATGGCTACACCTTC. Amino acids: CALGPYGYTF. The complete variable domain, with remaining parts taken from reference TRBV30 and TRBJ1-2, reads SQTIHQWPATLVQPVGSPLSLECTVEGTSNPNLYWYRQAAGRGLQLLFYSVGIGQISSEVPQNLSASRPQDRQFILSSKKLLLSDSGFYLCALGPYGYTFGSGTRLTVV.

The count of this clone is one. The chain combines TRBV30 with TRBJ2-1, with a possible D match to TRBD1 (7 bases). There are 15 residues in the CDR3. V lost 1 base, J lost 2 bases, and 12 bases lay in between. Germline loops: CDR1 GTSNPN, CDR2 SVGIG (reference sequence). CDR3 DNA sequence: TGTGCCTGGAGTGGCGGGACAGCTACCTACAATGAGCAGTTCTTC. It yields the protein CAWSGGTATYNEQFF.

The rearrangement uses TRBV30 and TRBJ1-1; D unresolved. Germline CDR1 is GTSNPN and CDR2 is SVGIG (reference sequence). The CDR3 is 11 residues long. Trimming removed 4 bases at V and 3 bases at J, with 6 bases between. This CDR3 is CAWTSYTEAFF. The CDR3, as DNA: TGTGCCTGGACATCGTACACTGAAGCTTTCTTT.

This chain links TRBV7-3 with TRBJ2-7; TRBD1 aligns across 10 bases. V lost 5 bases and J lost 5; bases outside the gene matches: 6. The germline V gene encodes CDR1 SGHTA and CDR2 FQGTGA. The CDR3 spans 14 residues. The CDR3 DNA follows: TGTGCCAGCAGCCACGGACAGGGGGTCGACGAGCAGTACTTC. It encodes CASSHGQGVDEQYF.

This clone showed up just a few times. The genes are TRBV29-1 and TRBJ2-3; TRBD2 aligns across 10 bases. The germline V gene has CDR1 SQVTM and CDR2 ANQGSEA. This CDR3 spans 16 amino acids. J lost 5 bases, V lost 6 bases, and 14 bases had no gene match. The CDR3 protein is CSVGLISGGFQDTQYF. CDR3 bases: TGCAGCGTGGGACTTATTAGCGGGGGGTTTCAAGATACGCAGTATTTT.

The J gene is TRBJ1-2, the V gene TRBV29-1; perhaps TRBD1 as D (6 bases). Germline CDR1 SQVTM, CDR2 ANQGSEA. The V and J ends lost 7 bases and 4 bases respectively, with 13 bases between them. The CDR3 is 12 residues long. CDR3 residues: CSASGTTYGYTF. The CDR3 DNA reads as TGCAGCGCCTCAGGGACAACCTATGGCTACACCTTC.

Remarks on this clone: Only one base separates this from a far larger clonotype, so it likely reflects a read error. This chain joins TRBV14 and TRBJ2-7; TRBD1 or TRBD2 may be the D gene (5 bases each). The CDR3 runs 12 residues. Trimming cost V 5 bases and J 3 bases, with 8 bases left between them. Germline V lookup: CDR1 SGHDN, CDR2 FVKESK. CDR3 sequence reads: CASSWDRYEQYF. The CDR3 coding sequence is TGTGCCAGCAGCTGGGACCGCTACGAGCAGTACTTC.

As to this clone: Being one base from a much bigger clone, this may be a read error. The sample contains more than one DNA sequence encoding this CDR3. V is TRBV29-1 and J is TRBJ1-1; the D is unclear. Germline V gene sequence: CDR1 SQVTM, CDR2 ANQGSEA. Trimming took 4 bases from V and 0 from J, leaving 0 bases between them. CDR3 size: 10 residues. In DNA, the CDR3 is TGCAGCGTTGTGAACACTGAAGCTTTCTTT. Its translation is CSVVNTEAFF.